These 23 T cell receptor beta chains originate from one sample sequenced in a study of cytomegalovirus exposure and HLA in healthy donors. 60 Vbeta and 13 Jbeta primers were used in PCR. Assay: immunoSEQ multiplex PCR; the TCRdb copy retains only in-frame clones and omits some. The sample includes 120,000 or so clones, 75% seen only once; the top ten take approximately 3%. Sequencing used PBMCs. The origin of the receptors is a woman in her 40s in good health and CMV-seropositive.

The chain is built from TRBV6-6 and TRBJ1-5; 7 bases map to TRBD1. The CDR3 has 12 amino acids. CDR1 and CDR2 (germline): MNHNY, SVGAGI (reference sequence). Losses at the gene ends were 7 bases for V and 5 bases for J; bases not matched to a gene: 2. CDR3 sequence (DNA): TGTGCCAGCAACCAGGGGGATCAGCCCCAGCATTTT. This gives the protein CASNQGDQPQHF.

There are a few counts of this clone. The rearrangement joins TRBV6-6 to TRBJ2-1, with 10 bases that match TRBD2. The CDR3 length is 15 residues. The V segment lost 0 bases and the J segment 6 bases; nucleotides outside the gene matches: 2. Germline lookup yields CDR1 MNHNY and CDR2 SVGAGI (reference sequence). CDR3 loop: CASSYSAGGFNEQFF. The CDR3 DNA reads TGTGCCAGCAGTTACTCAGCGGGAGGGTTCAATGAGCAGTTCTTC.

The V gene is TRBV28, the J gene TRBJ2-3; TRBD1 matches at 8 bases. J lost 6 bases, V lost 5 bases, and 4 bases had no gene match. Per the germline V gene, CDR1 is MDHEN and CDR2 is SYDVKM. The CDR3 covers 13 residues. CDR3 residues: CASSRQGRDTQYF. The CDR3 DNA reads TGTGCCAGCAGTCGACAGGGGCGGGATACGCAGTATTTT.

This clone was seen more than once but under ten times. The DNA of the CDR3 is TGCGCCAGCAGCCAGGGATATTCAGGGTACACTGAAGCTTTCTTT. It encodes CASSQGYSGYTEAFF. This rearrangement joins TRBV4-1 to TRBJ1-1, with a possible D match to TRBD1 (5 bases). The CDR3 is made up of 15 amino acids. Germline V gives CDR1 MGHRA, CDR2 YSYEKL. V was shortened by 3 bases and J by 3 bases, with 14 bases between the two germline ends.

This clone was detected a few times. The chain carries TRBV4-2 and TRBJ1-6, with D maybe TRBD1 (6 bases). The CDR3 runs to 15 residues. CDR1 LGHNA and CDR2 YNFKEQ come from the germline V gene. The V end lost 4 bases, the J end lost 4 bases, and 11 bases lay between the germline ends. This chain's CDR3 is CASSPGADYNSPLHF. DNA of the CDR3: TGTGCCAGCAGCCCAGGGGCGGATTATAATTCACCCCTCCACTTT.

The CDR3 DNA sequence: TGTGCCAGCAGCTTGCAGGGAAGGGCCTACGAGCAGTACTTC. It codes for CASSLQGRAYEQYF. The chain joins TRBV11-1 to TRBJ2-7; maybe TRBD1 (5 bases). From germline, CDR1 is SGHAT and CDR2 FQDESV (reference sequence). CDR3 size: 14 residues. The ends were cut back, 3 bases at V and 2 bases at J, with 11 bases in the middle.

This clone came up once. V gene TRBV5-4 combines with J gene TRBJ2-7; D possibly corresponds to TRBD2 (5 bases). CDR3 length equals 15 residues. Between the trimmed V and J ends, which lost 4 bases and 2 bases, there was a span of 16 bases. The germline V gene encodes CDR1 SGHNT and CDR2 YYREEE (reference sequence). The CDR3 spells CASSLRGGSAYEQYF. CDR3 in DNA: TGTGCCAGCAGCCTGAGAGGAGGTTCGGCCTACGAGCAGTACTTC.

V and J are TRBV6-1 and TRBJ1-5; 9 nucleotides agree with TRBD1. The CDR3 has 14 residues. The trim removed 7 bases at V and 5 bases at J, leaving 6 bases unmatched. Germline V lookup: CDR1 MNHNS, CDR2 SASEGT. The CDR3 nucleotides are TGTGCCAGCATCCCGGGACAGGGTGATCAGCCCCAGCATTTT. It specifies CASIPGQGDQPQHF.

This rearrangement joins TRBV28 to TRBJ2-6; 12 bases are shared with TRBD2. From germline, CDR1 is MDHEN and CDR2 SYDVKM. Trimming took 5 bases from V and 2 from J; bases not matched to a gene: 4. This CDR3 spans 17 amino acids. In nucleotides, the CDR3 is TGTGCCAGCAGTCCGACTAGCGGGAGAACTGGGGCCAACGTCCTGACTTTC. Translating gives CASSPTSGRTGANVLTF.

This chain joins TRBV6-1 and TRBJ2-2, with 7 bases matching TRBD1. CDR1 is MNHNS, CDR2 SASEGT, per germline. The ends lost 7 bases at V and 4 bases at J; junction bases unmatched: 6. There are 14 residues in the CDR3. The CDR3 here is CASMRDSVTGELFF. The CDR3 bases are TGTGCCAGCATGAGGGACAGTGTCACCGGGGAGCTGTTTTTT.

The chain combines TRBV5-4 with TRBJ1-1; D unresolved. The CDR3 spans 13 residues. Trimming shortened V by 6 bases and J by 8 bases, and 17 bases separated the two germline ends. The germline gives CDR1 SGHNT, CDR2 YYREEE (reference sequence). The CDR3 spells CASIYEGTEEAFF. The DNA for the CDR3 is TGTGCCAGCATATATGAGGGCACGGAGGAAGCTTTCTTT.

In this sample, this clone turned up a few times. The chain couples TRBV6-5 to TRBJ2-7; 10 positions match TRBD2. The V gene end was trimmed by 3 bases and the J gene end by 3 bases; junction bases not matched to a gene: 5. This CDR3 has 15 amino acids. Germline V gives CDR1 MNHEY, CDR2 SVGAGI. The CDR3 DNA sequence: TGTGCCAGCAGTTATTCCCTAGCGGGGGACTACGAGCAGTACTTC. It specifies CASSYSLAGDYEQYF.

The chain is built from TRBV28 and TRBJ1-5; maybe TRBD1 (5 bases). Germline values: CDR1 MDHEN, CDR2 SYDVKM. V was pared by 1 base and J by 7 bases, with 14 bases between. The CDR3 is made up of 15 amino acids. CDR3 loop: CASSLSPGGGQPQHF. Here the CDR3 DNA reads TGTGCCAGCAGTTTATCCCCCGGGGGGGGACAGCCCCAGCATTTT.

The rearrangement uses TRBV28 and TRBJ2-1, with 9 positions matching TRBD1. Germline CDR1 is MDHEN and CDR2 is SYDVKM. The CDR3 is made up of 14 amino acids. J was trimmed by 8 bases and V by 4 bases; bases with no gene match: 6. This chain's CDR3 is CASSSSTGGDEQFF. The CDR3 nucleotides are TGTGCCAGCAGTTCCTCAACAGGGGGCGATGAGCAGTTCTTC.

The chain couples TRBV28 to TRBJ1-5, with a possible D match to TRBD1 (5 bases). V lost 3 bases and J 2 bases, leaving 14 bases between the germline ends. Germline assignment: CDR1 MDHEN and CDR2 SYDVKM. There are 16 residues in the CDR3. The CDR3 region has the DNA TGTGCCAGCAGTTTTTCAGGGTTGGGTGGCAATCAGCCCCAGCATTTT. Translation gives CASSFSGLGGNQPQHF.

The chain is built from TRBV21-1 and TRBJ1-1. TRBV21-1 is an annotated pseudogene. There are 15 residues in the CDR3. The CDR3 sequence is CASSKESVGVTEAFF. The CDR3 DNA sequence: TGTGCCAGCAGCAAAGAGAGCGTCGGGGTGACTGAAGCTTTCTTT.

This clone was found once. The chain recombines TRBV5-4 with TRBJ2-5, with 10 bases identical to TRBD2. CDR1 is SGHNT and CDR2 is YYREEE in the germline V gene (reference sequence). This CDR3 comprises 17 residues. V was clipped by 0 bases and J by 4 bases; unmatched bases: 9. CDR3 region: CASSLVPSGSVGETQYF. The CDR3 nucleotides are TGTGCCAGCAGCTTGGTCCCTAGCGGGAGTGTGGGAGAGACCCAGTACTTC.

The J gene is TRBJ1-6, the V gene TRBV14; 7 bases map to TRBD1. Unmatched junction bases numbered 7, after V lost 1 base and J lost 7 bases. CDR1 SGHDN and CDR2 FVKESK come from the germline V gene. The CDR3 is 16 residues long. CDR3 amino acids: CASSQVRGHGNSPLHF. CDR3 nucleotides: TGTGCCAGCAGCCAAGTGAGGGGGCATGGCAATTCACCCCTCCACTTT. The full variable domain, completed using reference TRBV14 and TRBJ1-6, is EAGVTQFPSHSVIEKGQTVTLRCDPISGHDNLYWYRRVMGKEIKFLLHFVKESKQDESGMPNNRFLAERTGGTYSTLKVQPAELEDSGVYFCASSQVRGHGNSPLHFGNGTRLTVT.

The CDR3 DNA reads as TGCAGCGTTGAATTGGCGGGAGGAAAACTGTTTTTT. This encodes CSVELAGGKLFF. J is TRBJ1-4 and V is TRBV29-1, with D uncertain. The CDR3 spans 12 residues. Germline values: CDR1 SQVTM, CDR2 ANQGSEA. The V end was cut by 2 bases, the J end by 10 bases, with 11 bases between.

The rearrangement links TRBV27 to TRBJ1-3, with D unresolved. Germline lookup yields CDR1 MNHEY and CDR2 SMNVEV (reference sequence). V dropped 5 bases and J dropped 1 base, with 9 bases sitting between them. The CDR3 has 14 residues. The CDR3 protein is CASSKTSSGNTIYF. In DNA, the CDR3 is TGTGCCAGCAGTAAGACATCTTCTGGAAACACCATATATTTT.

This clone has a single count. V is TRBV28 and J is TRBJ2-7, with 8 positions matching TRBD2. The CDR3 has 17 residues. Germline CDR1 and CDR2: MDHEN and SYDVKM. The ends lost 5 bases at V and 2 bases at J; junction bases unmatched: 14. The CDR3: CASSSVVSSGATYEQYF. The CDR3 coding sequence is TGTGCCAGCAGTAGCGTAGTTAGTAGCGGGGCCACCTACGAGCAGTACTTC.

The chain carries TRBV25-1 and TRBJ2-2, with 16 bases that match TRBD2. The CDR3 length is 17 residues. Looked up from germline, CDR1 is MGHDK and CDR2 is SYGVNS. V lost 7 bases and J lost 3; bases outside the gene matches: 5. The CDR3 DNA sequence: TGTGCCAGCATGGGGACTAGCGGGGGGGCCGACACCGGGGAGCTGTTTTTT. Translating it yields CASMGTSGGADTGELFF.

The CDR3 nucleotides are TGTGCCAGCAGCTTCGCGCAGGCGGGGAAACTGTTTTTT. Amino acid sequence: CASSFAQAGKLFF. The gene calls are TRBV7-2 and TRBJ1-4; no firm D call. Germline loops: CDR1 SGHTA, CDR2 FQGNSA. Trimming shortened V by 3 bases and J by 11 bases, and 13 bases separated the two germline ends. This CDR3 is 13 amino acids long.